Each of the 11 T cell receptor beta chains below was sequenced from the same sample in a study of graft-versus-host responses after intestinal transplantation. These receptors lack a known antigen. Sequencing was performed with immunoSEQ multiplex PCR; in TCRdb, only in-frame clones are kept and a portion is missing. The sample yields roughly 30,000 clones, roughly four fifths seen once. The sequencing here drew on unstimulated CD8+ T cells sorted from spleen or lymph node cells, taken before intestinal transplant. These receptors originate from a human donor who received an intestinal transplant.

V and J are TRBV11-2 and TRBJ1-3; D might be TRBD1 (5 bases). V lost 6 bases and J 0 bases, leaving 12 bases between the germline ends. Looked up from germline, CDR1 is SGHAT and CDR2 is FQNNGV. This CDR3 is built from 15 residues. In DNA form, the CDR3 reads TGTGCCAGCAGTTTCGACAGCTCCTCTGGAAACACCATATATTTT. The encoded protein is CASSFDSSSGNTIYF.

The chain has TRBV6-1 and TRBJ2-3; TRBD2 agrees at 10 bases. From germline, CDR1 is MNHNS and CDR2 SASEGT. This CDR3 is built from 15 residues. With V trimmed by 2 bases and J by 4 bases, 3 bases remained unmatched. CDR3 residues: CASSELAGAADTQYF. The CDR3 DNA follows: TGTGCCAGCAGTGAACTAGCGGGAGCCGCAGATACGCAGTATTTT.

The table lists this clone with a count of one. The rearrangement joins TRBV5-6 to TRBJ2-3; 7 bases are a match to TRBD2. Germline trimming cut 0 bases from V and 3 bases from J; bases unmatched to any gene: 7. Germline V CDR1 and CDR2: SGHDT, YYEEEE. CDR3 length equals 16 residues. CDR3 in amino acids: CASSLVPSGGTDTQYF. Written as DNA, the CDR3 is TGTGCCAGCAGCTTGGTGCCTAGCGGAGGTACAGATACGCAGTATTTT. The variable domain in full, with the rest retrieved from reference TRBV5-6 and TRBJ2-3, is DAGVTQSPTHLIKTRGQQVTLRCSPKSGHDTVSWYQQALGQGPQFIFQYYEEEERQRGNFPDRFSGHQFPNYSSELNVNALLLGDSALYLCASSLVPSGGTDTQYFGPGTRLTVL.

The chain uses TRBV27 and TRBJ2-3; D gene uncertain. Germline V gene data show CDR1 as MNHEY and CDR2 as SMNVEV (reference sequence). CDR3 length: 13 amino acids. V lost 3 bases and J lost 4, with 8 bases in between. The CDR3 DNA reads as TGTGCCAGCAGTTTTAGTCTCGCAGATACGCAGTATTTT. As protein: CASSFSLADTQYF.

V and J are TRBV28 and TRBJ2-1, with 10 bases aligning to TRBD2. V shed 7 bases and J 2 bases; nucleotides not matched to a gene: 2. Germline CDR1 and CDR2: MDHEN and SYDVKM. The CDR3 is 14 amino acids. The CDR3: CASTLAGAYNEQFF. The DNA for the CDR3 is TGTGCCAGCACTCTAGCGGGGGCCTACAATGAGCAGTTCTTC.

The rearrangement uses TRBV6-4 and TRBJ2-1; tentatively, D is TRBD2 (6 bases). Germline V gene lookup returns CDR1 MRHNA and CDR2 SNTAGT. The CDR3 contains 15 residues. The V end lost 2 bases, the J end lost 2 bases, and 10 bases lay between the germline ends. Here the CDR3 reads CASSDGGGAYNEQFF. Written as DNA, the CDR3 is TGTGCCAGCAGTGACGGTGGAGGGGCCTACAATGAGCAGTTCTTC.

The J gene is TRBJ2-7, the V gene TRBV6-1; TRBD1 matches 8 bases. CDR1 MNHNS and CDR2 SASEGT come from the germline V gene. Trimming removed 6 bases from V and 0 bases from J; junction bases left unmatched: 4. The CDR3 is 14 residues long. The CDR3 spells CASSPGQGSYEQYF. Here the CDR3 DNA reads TGTGCCAGCAGCCCCGGACAGGGCTCCTACGAGCAGTACTTC.

The chain has TRBV11-2 and TRBJ2-1; 12 nucleotides align to TRBD2. This CDR3 has 15 amino acids. Trimming removed 8 bases from V and 6 bases from J; junction bases left unmatched: 8. Germline-derived CDR1 and CDR2 are SGHAT and FQNNGV. CDR3 protein: CASRFLAGGGNEQFF. DNA of the CDR3: TGTGCCAGCCGTTTTCTAGCGGGAGGGGGCAATGAGCAGTTCTTC. The whole variable domain, remainder taken from reference TRBV11-2 and TRBJ2-1, is EAGVAQSPRYKIIEKRQSVAFWCNPISGHATLYWYQQILGQGPKLLIQFQNNGVVDDSQLPKDRFSAERLKGVDSTLKIQPAKLEDSAVYLCASRFLAGGGNEQFFGPGTRLTVL.

This clone was seen just once. The V call is TRBV7-8, the J call TRBJ2-1; no firm D call. The CDR3 has 12 amino acids. CDR1 is SGHVS, CDR2 FQNEAQ, per germline. The V end lost 3 bases, the J end lost 6 bases, and 6 bases lay between the germline ends. This chain's CDR3 is CASSLASNEQFF. DNA for the CDR3: TGTGCCAGCAGCTTGGCTAGCAATGAGCAGTTCTTC.

A note on this clone: At one of its ends the junction is not consistent with the germline gene, which may arise from a read error. The gene calls are TRBV25-1 and TRBJ2-1, with TRBD1 matching over 7 bases. The germline gives CDR1 MGHDK, CDR2 SYGVNS. The CDR3 consists of 15 residues. The CDR3 protein is CASGEEKGALLEQFF. CDR3 DNA: TGTGCCAGCGGTGAAGAAAAGGGGGCGCTTCTTGAGCAGTTCTTC.

V and J are TRBV11-2 and TRBJ2-5; no firm D call. V was clipped by 0 bases and J by 2 bases, with 7 bases between them. CDR1 SGHAT and CDR2 FQNNGV come from the germline V gene. The CDR3 totals 14 residues. CDR3 amino acids: CASSLDLRQETQYF. CDR3 nucleotides: TGTGCCAGCAGCTTAGATCTGCGACAAGAGACCCAGTACTTC.